This T cell receptor beta chain was documented in a study of blood T cell repertoires in COVID-19. Unmatched junction bases numbered 4, after V lost 4 bases and J lost 6 bases. Germline V gene lookup returns CDR1 SGHTA and CDR2 FQGNSA. The CDR3 contains 14 residues. Profiling relied on immunoSEQ multiplex PCR, and the TCRdb table lists in-frame clones only, not all of them. The sample has 100,000 to 150,000 clones, roughly four fifths seen once. This TCR came from an elderly man with COVID-19, enrolled during active disease. The chain joins TRBV7-2 to TRBJ1-5, with 9 bases identical to TRBD1. The material sequenced was peripheral blood. CDR3 bases: TGTGCCAGCAGCTCAACAGGGGGCGGTCAGCCCCAGCATTTT. Translating it yields CASSSTGGGQPQHF.